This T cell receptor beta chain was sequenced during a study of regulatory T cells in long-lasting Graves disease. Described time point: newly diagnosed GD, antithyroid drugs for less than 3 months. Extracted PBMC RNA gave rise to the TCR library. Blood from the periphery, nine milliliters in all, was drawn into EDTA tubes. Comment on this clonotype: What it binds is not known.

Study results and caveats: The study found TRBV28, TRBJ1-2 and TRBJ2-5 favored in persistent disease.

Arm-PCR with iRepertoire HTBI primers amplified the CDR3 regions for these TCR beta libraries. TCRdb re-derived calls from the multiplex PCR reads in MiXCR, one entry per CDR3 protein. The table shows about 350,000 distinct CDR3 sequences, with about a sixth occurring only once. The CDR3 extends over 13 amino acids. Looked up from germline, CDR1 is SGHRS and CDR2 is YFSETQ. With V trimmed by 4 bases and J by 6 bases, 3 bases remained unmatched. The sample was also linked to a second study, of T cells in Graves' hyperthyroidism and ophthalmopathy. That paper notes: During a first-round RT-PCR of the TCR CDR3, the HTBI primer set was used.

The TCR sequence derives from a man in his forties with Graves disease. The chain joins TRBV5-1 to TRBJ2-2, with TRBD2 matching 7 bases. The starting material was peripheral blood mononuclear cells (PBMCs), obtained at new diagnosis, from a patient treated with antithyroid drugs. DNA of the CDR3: TGCGCCAGCAGCCGGGCGGGGGCCGGGGAGCTGTTTTTT. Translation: CASSRAGAGELFF.